This T cell receptor (beta chain) comes out of a study of blood T cells in healthy people across ages. Findings of the study overall: Long-lived donors exceeded aged donors in naive CD4+ cells and diversity. No one knew whether donors had CMV, which possibly confounded expanded clonotype changes.

A second PCR of 7 to 11 cycles used a sample-barcoded 5' primer and a J-beta primer mix. MiXCR was run by TCRdb on the 5' RACE reads, yielding one entry per CDR3 protein. The sample has some 640,000 distinct CDR3 sequences; more than 40% are singletons. Germline loops: CDR1 ENHRY, CDR2 SYGVKD. The CDR3 is made up of 15 amino acids. V gave up 4 bases and J gave up 3 bases; unmatched junction bases: 5. The individuals who served as donors were healthy Caucasians living in Russia, aged roughly 6 to 100. Roughly 10 milliliters of peripheral blood were drawn from each donor into EDTA-treated tubes. This clonotype was seen a handful of times. The target antigen is unknown.

This chain connects TRBV10-3 to TRBJ2-7, with 11 nucleotides matching TRBD2. The clonotype comes from a woman aged 60-70 years in good health. The sequenced material came from blood. In DNA form, the CDR3 reads TGTGCCATCAGTGGCACTAGCGGGAGCCTCTACGAGCAGTACTTC. Translating it yields CAISGTSGSLYEQYF.